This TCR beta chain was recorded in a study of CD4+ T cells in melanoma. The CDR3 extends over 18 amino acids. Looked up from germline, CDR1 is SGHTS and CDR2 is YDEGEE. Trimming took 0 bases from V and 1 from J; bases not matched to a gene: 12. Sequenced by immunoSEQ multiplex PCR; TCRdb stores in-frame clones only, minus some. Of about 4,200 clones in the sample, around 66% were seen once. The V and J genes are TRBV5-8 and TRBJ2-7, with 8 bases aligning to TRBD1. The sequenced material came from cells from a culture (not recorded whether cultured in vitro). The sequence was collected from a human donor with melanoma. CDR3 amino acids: CASSLATRLRGPSYEQYF. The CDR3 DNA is TGTGCCAGCAGCTTGGCTACTCGACTCAGGGGGCCATCCTACGAGCAGTACTTC.